The T cell receptor beta chain described here comes from a study of CXCR3-negative and CXCR3-positive naive CD8 T cells. Overall study context: Roughly 1.5 +/- 0.3 million TRB reads came from each library, giving some 140 million in total.

General study points: With surface CD5 comparable between naive subsets, TCR strength was estimated using properties derived from the TRB CDR3. Naive cells, whether CXCR3-negative or CXCR3-positive, had similar TRBV-TRBJ usage, while memory cells differed. CXCR3-positive naive cells carried more hydrophobic TRB CDR3s than CXCR3-negative naive cells did.

As for this clonotype: The antigen is undetermined.

The TRB libraries of cDNA were built by UMI-labeled 5' RACE. TCRdb reanalyzed the 5' RACE reads and collapses them to one entry per CDR3 protein, without DNA. The sample holds some 140,000 distinct CDR3 sequences. Naive CD8+ T cells displayed a CD45RO-CCR7+CD27+CD95- phenotype. The origin of this receptor is a human donor in good health. Some clones in this sample may be carry-over from other donors' samples. Sequences were obtained from naive CXCR3+ CD8+ T cells from blood. Indicated subset: CD45RO-CCR7+CD27+CD95- naive CD8+ T cells expressing CXCR3 (TNR3+).

The CDR3 reads CSVPALGTEAFF. V usage is TRBV29-1 and J usage is TRBJ1-1. Germline V lookup: CDR1 SQVTM, CDR2 ANQGSEA. The CDR3 consists of 12 residues.